This entry lists 15 T cell receptor beta chains sequenced from one sample in a study of cytomegalovirus exposure and HLA in healthy donors (dated by TCRdb to the late 2010s). Libraries were constructed by the immunoSEQ multiplex PCR assay. For the multiplex PCR, a mixture combining 60 forward primers for TCR Vbeta segments and 13 reverse primers for TCR Jbeta segments was used. TCRdb took over this immuneACCESS table, retaining in-frame rearrangements with V and J assigned. Such tables are incomplete; in checked studies, under half of the missing clones stem from an unresolved V gene, and the remainder is unexplained. In this sample the table shows 120,000 or so clones, roughly four fifths of which occur a single time. The leading ten clones occupy roughly 6.1% of the sample. Sequencing was done on a sample of PBMCs. All receptors come from a woman between 40 and 50 years old in good health and CMV-seronegative.

V usage is TRBV2 and J usage is TRBJ2-5; TRBD2 is a possible D gene (5 bases). CDR3 length: 11 amino acids. Per the germline V gene, CDR1 is SNHLY and CDR2 is FYNNEI. The V end was cut by 6 bases, the J end by 5 bases, with 7 bases between. DNA of the CDR3: TGTGCCAGCAGGAGGGTTGAGACCCAGTACTTC. Translating gives CASRRVETQYF.

The chain employs TRBV7-9 and TRBJ2-6; tentatively, D is TRBD1 (5 bases). The CDR3 has 15 amino acids. Germline V lookup: CDR1 SEHNR, CDR2 FQNEAQ (reference sequence). V was clipped by 4 bases and J by 2 bases, with 9 bases between them. The CDR3, as DNA: TGTGCCAGCAGCTCAGACAGAACTGGGGCCAACGTCCTGACTTTC. Protein: CASSSDRTGANVLTF. Supplemented by reference TRBV7-9 and TRBJ2-6, the full variable domain reads DTGVSQNPRHKITKRGQNVTFRCDPISEHNRLYWYRQTLGQGPEFLTYFQNEAQLEKSRLLSDRFSAERPKGSFSTLEIQRTEQGDSAMYLCASSSDRTGANVLTFGAGSRLTVL.

The V call is TRBV5-1, the J call TRBJ2-2; 7 bases match TRBD2. This CDR3 comprises 13 residues. The V and J ends lost 5 bases and 4 bases, in that order; junction bases with no gene match: 2. CDR1 is SGHRS and CDR2 is YFSETQ in the germline V gene. CDR3 amino acids: CASRLAVTGELFF. CDR3 DNA sequence: TGCGCCAGCAGGCTAGCGGTCACCGGGGAGCTGTTTTTT.

This clone was recorded a few times. This sequence joins TRBV11-2 and TRBJ1-1, with 10 bases identical to TRBD1. The V gene end was trimmed by 4 bases and the J gene end by 3 bases; junction bases not matched to a gene: 5. The CDR3 length is 15 residues. Germline V gene sequence: CDR1 SGHAT, CDR2 FQNNGV. CDR3 region: CASSSPGTGDTEAFF. The CDR3 bases are TGTGCCAGCAGCTCTCCTGGGACAGGGGACACTGAAGCTTTCTTT. Full variable domain (remainder filled in from reference TRBV11-2 and TRBJ1-1): EAGVAQSPRYKIIEKRQSVAFWCNPISGHATLYWYQQILGQGPKLLIQFQNNGVVDDSQLPKDRFSAERLKGVDSTLKIQPAKLEDSAVYLCASSSPGTGDTEAFFGQGTRLTVV.

The chain uses TRBV28 and TRBJ1-1; D might be TRBD1 (5 bases). The CDR3 consists of 15 residues. With 6 bases removed from V and 0 bases from J, the gap between germline ends came to 14 bases. Germline V CDR1 and CDR2: MDHEN, SYDVKM. CDR3 DNA: TGTGCCAGCAGGGGCAGACCAGGGATGAACACTGAAGCTTTCTTT. As protein: CASRGRPGMNTEAFF.

The table lists this clone with a count of one. The V call is TRBV5-1, the J call TRBJ2-7; D possibly corresponds to TRBD2 (5 bases). Looked up from germline, CDR1 is SGHRS and CDR2 is YFSETQ. Trimming removed 4 bases from V and 3 bases from J, with 14 bases in between. The CDR3 contains 14 residues. The chain's CDR3 is CASSPRGRDYEQYF. The CDR3, as DNA: TGCGCCAGCAGCCCCCGGGGTAGGGACTACGAGCAGTACTTC.

This chain links TRBV28 with TRBJ2-2; D is uncertain. Looked up from germline, CDR1 is MDHEN and CDR2 is SYDVKM. The ends were cut back, 6 bases at V and 1 base at J, with 15 bases in the middle. There are 16 residues in the CDR3. The CDR3 DNA reads TGTGCCAGCAGAGGTTTGGAGAGAGTGAACACCGGGGAGCTGTTTTTT. Protein: CASRGLERVNTGELFF.

The chain has TRBV19 and TRBJ2-1; 9 bases line up with TRBD2. This CDR3 comprises 16 residues. Looked up from germline, CDR1 is LNHDA and CDR2 is SQIVND (reference sequence). The ends lost 3 bases at V and 3 bases at J; junction bases unmatched: 6. The CDR3 DNA sequence: TGTGCCAGTAGTATTTCACCTAGCGGGGTCTACAATGAGCAGTTCTTC. This encodes CASSISPSGVYNEQFF.

This clone has more than one count but fewer than ten. V usage is TRBV6-1 and J usage is TRBJ2-4, with TRBD2 identical over 10 bases. The germline V gene encodes CDR1 MNHNS and CDR2 SASEGT. With 5 bases clipped from V and 7 bases from J, the junction kept 8 bases outside the gene matches. CDR3 length: 15 residues. The chain's CDR3 is CASSPESGRANIQYF. CDR3 coding DNA: TGTGCCAGCAGTCCCGAGAGCGGGAGGGCCAACATTCAGTACTTC.

The sample holds a few counts of this clone. The gene calls are TRBV7-2 and TRBJ2-1, with 10 bases matching TRBD1. The CDR3 spans 15 residues. CDR1 is SGHTA and CDR2 is FQGNSA in the germline V gene. Losses at the gene ends were 2 bases for V and 5 bases for J; bases not matched to a gene: 3. The CDR3 sequence is CASSLRTGGNNEQFF. The CDR3 coding sequence is TGTGCCAGCAGCTTACGGACAGGGGGAAACAATGAGCAGTTCTTC.

The chain links TRBV7-6 to TRBJ2-7; TRBD2 agrees at 7 bases. Losses at the gene ends were 5 bases for V and 3 bases for J; bases not matched to a gene: 4. This CDR3 spans 13 amino acids. Germline assignment: CDR1 SGHVS and CDR2 FNYEAQ. In DNA form, the CDR3 reads TGTGCCAGCAGCAGCGGGGCTTTCTACGAGCAGTACTTC. Translated, it gives CASSSGAFYEQYF.

V and J are TRBV19 and TRBJ1-2; 8 bases agree with TRBD1. Germline CDR1 is LNHDA and CDR2 is SQIVND (reference sequence). The CDR3 has 15 residues. With 5 bases clipped from V and 7 bases from J, the junction kept 12 bases outside the gene matches. The CDR3 DNA reads as TGTGCCAGTAGTGACCGGACAGGGAAACGACGTGGCTACACCTTC. Amino acid sequence: CASSDRTGKRRGYTF.

The rearrangement links TRBV28 to TRBJ2-2, with D maybe TRBD2 (6 bases). Germline V gene data show CDR1 as MDHEN and CDR2 as SYDVKM. Trimming shortened V by 4 bases and J by 3 bases, and 15 bases separated the two germline ends. This CDR3 is 16 amino acids long. CDR3 region: CASSSPRAGDTGELFF. The CDR3 nucleotides are TGTGCCAGCAGTTCTCCTAGAGCGGGCGACACCGGGGAGCTGTTTTTT. Drawing the rest from reference TRBV28 and TRBJ2-2, the complete variable domain is DVKVTQSSRYLVKRTGEKVFLECVQDMDHENMFWYRQDPGLGLRLIYFSYDVKMKEKGDIPEGYSVSREKKERFSLILESASTNQTSMYLCASSSPRAGDTGELFFGEGSRLTVL.

V gene TRBV27 combines with J gene TRBJ2-2, with D perhaps TRBD2 (7 bases). V was shortened by 11 bases and J by 5 bases, with 18 bases between the two germline ends. Germline V lookup: CDR1 MNHEY, CDR2 SMNVEV (reference sequence). This CDR3 is 14 amino acids long. CDR3 sequence (DNA): TGTGCCTCCCGGGGGCGGGAGCGTACCGGGGAGCTGTTTTTT. Its protein product is CASRGRERTGELFF.

CDR3 in DNA: TGTGCCAGCTCTCCTACTGGGGCAGGGAAGATGAACATTCAGTACTTC. It is translated as CASSPTGAGKMNIQYF. This chain joins TRBV18 and TRBJ2-4; D may be TRBD1 (5 bases). Per the germline V gene, CDR1 is KGHSH and CDR2 is LQKENI. CDR3 length: 16 amino acids. V was trimmed by 6 bases and J by 7 bases, leaving 22 bases between them.